Below, 29 T cell receptor beta chains from the same sample are listed, as sequenced in a study of blood T cell repertoires in COVID-19. Clones were read by immunoSEQ multiplex PCR, and TCRdb kept only the in-frame ones, dropping some. The sample lists over 300,000 clones, roughly 83% seen once, with around 1.5% in the top ten. Sequencing input: peripheral blood. The receptors come from a woman aged 50 to 65 with acute or convalescent COVID-19.

The chain links TRBV3-1 (or the pseudogene TRBV3-2) to TRBJ1-1; 12 bases agree with TRBD1. Germline-derived CDR1 and CDR2 are LGHDT and YNNKEL (reference sequence). Germline trimming cut 0 bases from V and 12 bases from J; bases unmatched to any gene: 8. CDR3 length: 15 residues. CDR3 amino acids: CASSQDARDRGQSFF. The CDR3, as DNA: TGTGCCAGCAGCCAAGACGCCCGGGACAGGGGGCAATCTTTCTTT.

This clone has only a few counts. The chain uses TRBV4-2 and TRBJ1-2; the D gene is possibly TRBD1 (5 bases). CDR3 length: 16 amino acids. The germline CDR1 and CDR2 sequences are LGHNA and YNFKEQ. The germline V and J ends were trimmed by 0 bases and 0 bases, with 11 bases remaining between them. CDR3 region: CASSQDVGGANYGYTF. The CDR3 DNA sequence: TGTGCCAGCAGCCAAGATGTCGGGGGGGCTAACTATGGCTACACCTTC.

The chain combines TRBV27 with TRBJ2-7; possible D gene TRBD2, 6 bases. In germline, CDR1 is MNHEY, CDR2 SMNVEV (reference sequence). This CDR3 is built from 17 residues. V was clipped by 6 bases and J by 1 base, with 22 bases between them. CDR3 sequence (DNA): TGTGCCAGCAGCTTCGGTGGGACCGGGACTTTTTCCTACGAGCAGTACTTC. Translating gives CASSFGGTGTFSYEQYF.

V is TRBV5-1 and J is TRBJ2-7; 9 bases align to TRBD2. Germline CDR1 and CDR2: SGHRS and YFSETQ. V was pared by 0 bases and J by 2 bases, with 3 bases of the junction left unmatched. The CDR3 runs to 15 residues. CDR3 sequence reads: CASSLAGGRAYEQYF. CDR3 DNA: TGCGCCAGCAGCTTGGCCGGCGGGAGGGCCTACGAGCAGTACTTC.

CDR3 region: CASSVTGGGEQYF. In nucleotides, the CDR3 is TGTGCCAGCAGCGTAACAGGGGGCGGCGAGCAGTACTTC. The chain joins TRBV7-9 to TRBJ2-7; TRBD1 aligns across 9 bases. V trimming: 5 bases; J trimming: 6 bases; junction bases outside the gene matches: 5. The CDR3 covers 13 residues. Per the germline V gene, CDR1 is SEHNR and CDR2 is FQNEAQ (reference sequence).

The chain's CDR3 is CASSRASLREQFF. The DNA for the CDR3 is TGTGCCAGCAGCCGCGCCTCCTTGCGGGAGCAGTTCTTC. J is TRBJ2-1 and V is TRBV6-2 or TRBV6-3; D gene uncertain. There are 13 residues in the CDR3. The V end lost 6 bases, the J end lost 10 bases, and 16 bases lay between the germline ends. Germline values: CDR1 MNHEY, CDR2 SVGEGT.

The V and J genes are TRBV5-4 and TRBJ1-1, with D possibly TRBD1 on 5 matching bases. V was shortened by 4 bases and J by 1 base, with 8 bases between the two germline ends. Germline CDR1 SGHNT, CDR2 YYREEE (reference sequence). This CDR3 contains 13 residues. The CDR3 loop is CASSQTENTEAFF. CDR3 bases: TGTGCCAGCAGCCAGACAGAGAACACTGAAGCTTTCTTT.

In its sample, this clone was seen once. V and J are TRBV25-1 and TRBJ2-7; TRBD1 matches at 10 bases. The CDR3 consists of 13 residues. Germline CDR1 MGHDK, CDR2 SYGVNS. V gave up 7 bases and J gave up 3 bases; unmatched junction bases: 3. This CDR3 is CASNGDRGYEQYF. In DNA, the CDR3 is TGTGCCAGCAACGGGGACAGGGGCTACGAGCAGTACTTC.

The chain is built from TRBV24-1 and TRBJ2-7; D may be TRBD1 (5 bases). CDR3 length equals 13 residues. From germline, CDR1 is KGHDR and CDR2 SFDVKD. Trimming took off 0 bases at V and 3 bases at J, with 5 bases between the two ends. CDR3 sequence (DNA): TGTGCCACCAGTGATTTGCAGGGCTACGAGCAGTACTTC. This sequence encodes CATSDLQGYEQYF.

This chain uses TRBV28 with TRBJ2-7, with 7 nucleotides matching TRBD1. The CDR3 contains 14 residues. Trimming cost V 5 bases and J 4 bases; bases outside gene matches: 8. Per the germline V gene, CDR1 is MDHEN and CDR2 is SYDVKM. CDR3 residues: CASSAGQALYEQYF. The CDR3 DNA sequence: TGTGCCAGCAGTGCAGGACAGGCGTTATACGAGCAGTACTTC.

This chain uses TRBV2 with TRBJ2-1; tentative D call: TRBD1 (5 bases). There are 15 residues in the CDR3. Trimming took off 2 bases at V and 7 bases at J, with 15 bases between the two ends. Germline V gene sequence: CDR1 SNHLY, CDR2 FYNNEI. The CDR3 nucleotides are TGTGCCAGCAGTGAAAGACAGACCGGACGTAATGAGCAGTTCTTC. Its translation is CASSERQTGRNEQFF.

The rearrangement uses TRBV9 and TRBJ2-7; 8 bases match TRBD1. Germline V CDR1 and CDR2: SGDLS, YYNGEE. The CDR3 is made up of 16 amino acids. The ends lost 1 base at V and 1 base at J; junction bases unmatched: 7. CDR3 nucleotides: TGTGCCAGCAGCGTACAGGGGGCAGGAAAGTCCTACGAGCAGTACTTC. Translated: CASSVQGAGKSYEQYF.

The rearrangement uses TRBV7-2 and TRBJ1-3; D remains ambiguous. The CDR3 length is 14 residues. The germline V gene encodes CDR1 SGHTA and CDR2 FQGNSA. Deletions cut 1 base from V and 5 bases from J, with 9 bases between. The CDR3 loop reads CASSLGVYRNTIYF. As DNA, the CDR3 is TGTGCCAGCAGCTTAGGAGTGTACCGAAACACCATATATTTT.

This rearrangement joins TRBV19 to TRBJ1-5, with 11 nucleotides matching TRBD1. This CDR3 is 16 amino acids long. The V gene's germline CDR1 is LNHDA and CDR2 SQIVND (reference sequence). After removal of 7 bases from V and 3 bases from J, the junction contained 8 bases not matched to a gene. The CDR3 is CASTKLGQGVNQPQHF. CDR3 in DNA: TGTGCCAGTACCAAGTTGGGACAGGGGGTCAATCAGCCCCAGCATTTT.

This clone was seen a single time. The chain is built from TRBV30 and TRBJ1-1; 9 bases are shared with TRBD1. The germline V gene encodes CDR1 GTSNPN and CDR2 SVGIG (reference sequence). Trimming took 3 bases from V and 4 from J; bases not matched to a gene: 9. CDR3 length: 15 amino acids. The CDR3 spells CAWRVFGTGFTEAFF. The CDR3 nucleotides read TGTGCCTGGAGGGTCTTCGGGACAGGGTTCACTGAAGCTTTCTTT.

The V call is TRBV10-3, the J call TRBJ1-4; D possibly corresponds to TRBD1 (6 bases). V was pared by 2 bases and J by 5 bases, with 15 bases between. CDR3 length equals 16 residues. Germline V CDR1 and CDR2: ENHRY, SYGVKD. CDR3 nucleotide sequence: TGTGCCATCAGTGAGCCGCAGGGGAAGTTGAATGAAAAACTGTTTTTT. Protein: CAISEPQGKLNEKLFF.

V and J are TRBV3-1 (or the pseudogene TRBV3-2) and TRBJ2-3; D possibly corresponds to TRBD2 (6 bases). There are 15 residues in the CDR3. Germline V lookup: CDR1 LGHDT, CDR2 YNNKEL (reference sequence). Deletions cut 5 bases from V and 4 bases from J, with 16 bases between. Here the CDR3 reads CASSLRGSVPDTQYF. DNA for the CDR3: TGTGCCAGCAGCTTACGGGGGAGCGTTCCAGATACGCAGTATTTT.

This chain joins TRBV6-2 or TRBV6-3 and TRBJ2-1, with a weak D call TRBD2 (5 bases). CDR3 length equals 14 residues. Trimming left V 4 bases short and J 7 bases short, with 14 bases between. Per germline, CDR1 MNHEY and CDR2 SVGEGT. CDR3 in DNA: TGTGCCAGCAGTTCTGTTACGCCGGGGAATGAGCAGTTCTTC. Its translation: CASSSVTPGNEQFF.

Comments on this clone: The same CDR3 can be traced to other DNA sequences in this sample. This chain links TRBV3-1 (or the pseudogene TRBV3-2) with TRBJ2-7, with D hard to call. The CDR3 sequence is 15 residues long. The V gene lost 1 base and the J gene lost 2 bases, with 12 bases spanning the gap. Germline V gene sequence: CDR1 LGHDT, CDR2 YNNKEL (reference sequence). The CDR3 loop is CASSQVRASPYEQYF. The CDR3 DNA reads TGTGCCAGCAGCCAAGTAAGAGCTTCCCCCTACGAGCAGTACTTC.

This clone was seen only a few times. This rearrangement joins TRBV28 to TRBJ1-2, with 7 bases aligning to TRBD1. CDR1 MDHEN and CDR2 SYDVKM come from the germline V gene. Trimming cost V 7 bases and J 3 bases; bases outside gene matches: 8. The CDR3 totals 14 residues. The CDR3, as DNA: TGTGCCAGCAACTCACAGGGGCGGGACTATGGCTACACCTTC. This translates into CASNSQGRDYGYTF.

The CDR3 nucleotides read TGCGCCAGCAGCCAGCCATGGCCTCGGACTAGCACAGATACGCAGTATTTT. Its translation: CASSQPWPRTSTDTQYF. The V gene is TRBV4-1, the J gene TRBJ2-3, with TRBD2 as a possible D gene (5 bases). V gave up 3 bases and J gave up 0 bases, with 16 bases separating them. In germline, CDR1 is MGHRA, CDR2 YSYEKL. The CDR3 runs 17 residues.

The CDR3 bases are TGTGCCAGCTCACCACCCCGGGGCCCGGGGGGCTACGAGCAGTACTTC. Translating gives CASSPPRGPGGYEQYF. This chain links TRBV18 with TRBJ2-7, with 7 bases fitting TRBD2. Germline V CDR1 and CDR2: KGHSH, LQKENI. This CDR3 contains 16 residues. V shed 0 bases, J shed 3 bases, and the junction held 8 bases outside the gene matches. The entire variable domain, with the rest obtained from reference TRBV18 and TRBJ2-7, is as follows: NAGVMQNPRHLVRRRGQEARLRCSPMKGHSHVYWYRQLPEEGLKFMVYLQKENIIDESGMPKERFSAEFPKEGPSILRIQQVVRGDSAAYFCASSPPRGPGGYEQYFGPGTRLTVT.

The chain uses TRBV19 and TRBJ1-6; D is uncertain. The germline V and J ends were trimmed by 2 bases and 7 bases, with 9 bases remaining between them. Germline V gives CDR1 LNHDA, CDR2 SQIVND (reference sequence). The length of the CDR3 is 14 residues. The CDR3 nucleotides are TGTGCCAGTAGTATAATAGTGATCAATTCACCCCTCCACTTT. Protein product: CASSIIVINSPLHF.

This clone was observed a handful of times. The J gene is TRBJ2-3, the V gene TRBV7-9; D may be TRBD2 (5 bases). V was shortened by 3 bases and J by 2 bases, with 9 bases between the two germline ends. There are 14 residues in the CDR3. Germline V gene lookup returns CDR1 SEHNR and CDR2 FQNEAQ (reference sequence). CDR3: CASSFTGFTDTQYF. The CDR3 coding sequence is TGTGCCAGCAGCTTTACGGGGTTCACAGATACGCAGTATTTT.

This chain connects TRBV30 to TRBJ2-7; a weak D match, TRBD2 (7 bases). This CDR3 region has 13 residues. Trimming cost V 4 bases and J 7 bases, with 17 bases left between them. Germline CDR1 GTSNPN, CDR2 SVGIG (reference sequence). CDR3 DNA: TGTGCCTGGAATGTACGGGGGGCGAGGGAGCAGTACTTC. Protein sequence: CAWNVRGAREQYF.

V is TRBV4-2 and J is TRBJ1-4; the match to TRBD1 covers 7 bases. The length of the CDR3 is 16 residues. V trimming: 3 bases; J trimming: 5 bases; junction bases outside the gene matches: 9. Germline-derived CDR1 and CDR2 are LGHNA and YNFKEQ. CDR3: CASSQAPTGSNEKLFF. DNA of the CDR3: TGTGCCAGCAGCCAGGCCCCGACAGGGAGCAATGAAAAACTGTTTTTT.

V gene TRBV7-3 combines with J gene TRBJ2-7; TRBD1 matches 11 bases. J lost 4 bases, V lost 2 bases, and 4 bases had no gene match. CDR1 is SGHTA, CDR2 FQGTGA, per germline. The CDR3 is 15 residues long. DNA for the CDR3: TGTGCCAGCAGCTTATCGGGGACAGGGGGTTACGAGCAGTACTTC. This gives the protein CASSLSGTGGYEQYF. Drawing the rest from reference TRBV7-3 and TRBJ2-7, the complete variable domain is GAGVSQTPSNKVTEKGKYVELRCDPISGHTALYWYRQSLGQGPEFLIYFQGTGAADDSGLPNDRFFAVRPEGSVSTLKIQRTERGDSAVYLCASSLSGTGGYEQYFGPGTRLTVT.

V and J are TRBV28 and TRBJ1-2; TRBD1 matches 10 bases. This CDR3 contains 14 residues. CDR1 is MDHEN and CDR2 is SYDVKM in the germline V gene. V trimming: 3 bases; J trimming: 4 bases; junction bases outside the gene matches: 2. The CDR3 loop reads CASSLGQGSYGYTF. DNA for the CDR3: TGTGCCAGCAGTTTGGGACAGGGGAGCTATGGCTACACCTTC.

This chain connects TRBV2 to TRBJ2-2; TRBD2 agrees at 10 bases. This CDR3 region has 15 residues. J lost 4 bases, V lost 6 bases, and 5 bases had no gene match. CDR1 is SNHLY and CDR2 is FYNNEI in the germline V gene. This CDR3 reads CASSPLAGGTGELFF. The CDR3, as DNA: TGTGCCAGCAGCCCTTTAGCGGGGGGCACCGGGGAGCTGTTTTTT.